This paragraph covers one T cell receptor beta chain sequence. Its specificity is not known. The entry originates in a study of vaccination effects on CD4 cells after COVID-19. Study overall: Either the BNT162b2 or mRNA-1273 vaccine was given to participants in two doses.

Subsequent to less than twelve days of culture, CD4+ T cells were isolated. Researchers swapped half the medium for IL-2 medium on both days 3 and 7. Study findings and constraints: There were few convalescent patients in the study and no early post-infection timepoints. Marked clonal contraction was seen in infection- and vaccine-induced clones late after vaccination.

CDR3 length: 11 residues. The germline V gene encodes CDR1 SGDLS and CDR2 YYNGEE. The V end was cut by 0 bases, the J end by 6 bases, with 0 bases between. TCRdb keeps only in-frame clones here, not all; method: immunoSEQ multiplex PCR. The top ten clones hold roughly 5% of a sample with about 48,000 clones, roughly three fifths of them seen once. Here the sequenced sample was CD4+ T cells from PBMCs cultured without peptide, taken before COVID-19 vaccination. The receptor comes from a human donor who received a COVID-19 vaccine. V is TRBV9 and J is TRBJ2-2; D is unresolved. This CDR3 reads CASSVAGELFF. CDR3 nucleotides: TGTGCCAGCAGCGTAGCCGGGGAGCTGTTTTTT.